The clone carrying this T cell receptor (beta chain) was seen a few times. This CDR3 comprises 15 residues. V was pared by 6 bases and J by 2 bases, with 13 bases between. CDR1 WNHNN and CDR2 SYGVQD come from the germline V gene (reference sequence). The data were obtained in a study of blood T cell repertoires in COVID-19. The method was immunoSEQ multiplex PCR; TCRdb's version includes in-frame clones alone and lacks a portion of them. Of some 460,000 clones listed, 87% are singletons. Sequencing input: PBMCs or T cells enriched from blood (not recorded which). The chain carries TRBV10-1 and TRBJ2-2; D may be TRBD1 (6 bases). The sequence derives from a woman between 18 and 29 years old who had recovered from COVID-19. The CDR3 is CASSPRQVNTGELFF. For the CDR3, the DNA is TGCGCCAGCAGCCCTCGACAGGTCAACACCGGGGAGCTGTTTTTT.